The clone carrying this T cell receptor (beta chain) has just a few counts. In the study's own analysis: Filtering differed because ImmunoSEQ produced junction-only sequences that carried no quality scores. Clones were sequenced by immunoSEQ multiplex PCR, and TCRdb holds only the in-frame ones, with some missing. V and J calls and clone size are those listed in that table; D and trimming were worked out from the DNA. Altogether about 450,000 clones are present, around 79% being singletons, with the ten largest covering 12%. The data originate from a study of shared clonotypes between healthy human individuals. In unsorted samples, genomic DNA was obtained using roughly 90 million PBMCs. Germline loops: CDR1 MGHRA, CDR2 YSYEKL. The CDR3 covers 15 residues. V lost 4 bases and J lost 3, with 13 bases in between.

Material: PBMCs. The chain is built from TRBV4-1 and TRBJ1-5, with no clear D. The sequence was obtained from a woman aged 40 to 50 in good health. Some clones in this sample may be carry-over from other donors' samples. The CDR3 coding sequence is TGCGCCAGCAGCCTCCGACACCTTCCCAATCAGCCCCAGCATTTT. The encoded protein is CASSLRHLPNQPQHF.